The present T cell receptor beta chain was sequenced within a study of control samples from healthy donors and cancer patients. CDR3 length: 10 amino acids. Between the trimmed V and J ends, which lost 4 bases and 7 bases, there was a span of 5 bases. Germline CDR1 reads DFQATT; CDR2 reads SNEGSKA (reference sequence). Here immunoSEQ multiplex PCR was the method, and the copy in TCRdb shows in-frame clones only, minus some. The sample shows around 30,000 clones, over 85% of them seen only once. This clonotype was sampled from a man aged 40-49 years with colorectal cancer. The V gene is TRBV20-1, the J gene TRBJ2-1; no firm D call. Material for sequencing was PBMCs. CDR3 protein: CSAMHNEQFF. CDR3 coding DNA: TGCAGTGCTATGCATAATGAGCAGTTCTTC.